This T cell receptor (beta chain) is drawn from a study of monozygotic twins with inflammatory bowel disease. Study-wide results and limits: The analysis failed to separate different T cell subtypes. IBD patients displayed reduced TCRbeta diversity (inverse Simpson) when set against healthy co-twins.

After skipping T cell sorting, the authors isolated total RNA from whole blood. Germline V gene sequence: CDR1 DFQATT, CDR2 SNEGSKA (reference sequence). This CDR3 is built from 16 residues. One entry per CDR3 protein, without DNA, is what TCRdb gives after re-calling the 5' RACE reads. With fewer than 550,000 distinct CDR3 sequences in the sample, the ten largest clones hold 2% to 2.5%. A word on this clonotype: Its antigen is not identified.

The origin of this receptor is a human donor with ulcerative colitis or Crohn's disease, or a healthy co-twin of an affected twin (not recorded which). The sample consisted of blood. The chain uses TRBV20-1 and TRBJ1-5; with no DNA, the TCRdb D assignment of TRBD1 cannot be verified. The CDR3 region is CSARQWGTPPNQPQHF.